This T cell receptor beta chain was sequenced in a study of T cells in Graves' hyperthyroidism and ophthalmopathy (dated by TCRdb to about 2019). Notes on the research overall: To identify distinguishing TCR V-J signatures, a discovery cohort of around 100 patients was used, comprising 40 to 45 with Graves' ophthalmopathy and 57 with stable Graves' hyperthyroidism. Whether ophthalmopathy could be predicted prospectively was tested in an independent validation cohort made up of 18 to 20 hyperthyroidism patients plus 17 patients who later progressed to ophthalmopathy. The 100 or so discovery patients were divided at random into training and test sets in a 7:3 ratio. In over five Graves' hyperthyroidism patients, the study also compared T-cell repertoires from thyroid tissue with T-cell repertoires from blood. After sampling, hyperthyroidism patients received methimazole starting at 30 mg daily, and ophthalmopathy patients received high-dose intravenous methylprednisolone. The paper describes TCR Vbeta CDR3 sequencing of about 140 peripheral blood samples, made up of some 42 ophthalmopathy patients, 70 to 75 hyperthyroidism patients and some 17 progressor patients.

TCR beta CDR3 regions were amplified from RNA transcripts. A first-round RT-PCR of the TCR CDR3 used the HTBI primer set with the Qiagen OneStep RT-PCR kit. The libraries were constructed in a second round of multiplex PCR and then size-selected and purified. The libraries were sequenced on an Illumina HiSeq2000 using paired-end 100 bp reads. Regarding the original processing steps: SOAPnuke was used to process the raw data, removing reads that contained adapters or uncalled bases, had a mean Phred below 15, or lacked an exact match to the constant primer or identifier. High-quality paired reads were merged with COPE v1.2.5, and unique nucleotide sequences were defined as clonotypes. MiTCR v1.1 was used to align the clonotypes against IMGT TRBV, TRBD and TRBJ reference segments. The analysis was restricted to V-J combinations with a frequency above 0.0001, which together covered 98% to 99.2% of the repertoires. The TCS score was defined as F50 (clonal expansion) divided by E x V (chaos), with BLOSUM62-based TCRdist calculated between CDR3 peptides within each V-J. Welch's t-statistics and random forest reduced around 510 V-J features to about 13, which were used in a naive Bayes classifier (R e1071). The Morisita-Horn index was used to measure how similar the thyroid and blood repertoires were. TCRdb trimmed public reads at Q25 via fastp, called clones via MiXCR and kept in-frame beta chains. Identical CDR3 proteins give one entry, which carries the most common genes and DNA. TCRdb, not the original authors, processed these V and J calls. Recorded for this sample are more than 40,000 distinct CDR3 sequences; around 45% of them occurred a single time. The ten largest clones take up 32% of the sample.

Overall study results and their limits: Sample size was not statistically predetermined, and blinding of investigators to group allocation was not performed. In validation, progression to ophthalmopathy was predicted by the model with nearly 71% sensitivity and approximately 78% specificity, a median of around 6.5 months before onset. Most expanded thyroid clonotypes (frequency above 0.001) were also detected in blood, a finding suggesting that blood repertoires may reflect thyroid immune responses. In cross-validation, a model built on a 13 V-J signature told ophthalmopathy apart from stable hyperthyroidism with approximately 90% sensitivity and around 81% specificity, and in testing the same model reached 80%/75%.

About this clonotype: What this receptor recognizes is not known. No much larger clone is present one base from it, and per-base qualities are unavailable.

From cysteine to phenylalanine, the CDR3 is 14 amino acids long. The DNA shown is the 42-base CDR3, in frame from base 1. Between the V and J ends, shortened by 6 bases and 2 bases respectively, the junction contains 16 bases. CDR1 DFQATT and CDR2 SNEGSKA are derived from the germline V gene (reference sequence). A patient counted as having stable Graves' hyperthyroidism if no progression to ophthalmopathy occurred over 18 months of follow-up. The hyperthyroidism patients were between 18 and 65 years old and newly diagnosed, with a disease duration of less than 2 months. The study excluded patients with uncontrolled infections, other autoimmune diseases, pregnancy or lactation. Clinical symptoms, serum thyroxine and TRAb, thyroid ultrasound, and orbital computed tomography formed the basis for the diagnoses. Total RNA was extracted using Trizol reagent, and RNA quality was assessed on an Agilent 2100 Bioanalyzer.

This sequence was found in a woman in her fifties or sixties with Graves' hyperthyroidism. Rearrangement joined TRBV20-1 to TRBJ2-5, and TRBD2 may be the D gene, going by 6 matching bases. The sample consisted of peripheral blood or thyroid tissue (not recorded which). The CDR3 loop reads CSAYPAGRQETQYF. The sequence in DNA is TGCAGTGCCTACCCGGCGGGAAGGCAAGAGACCCAGTACTTC.